This passage covers 4 T cell receptor beta chains from one sample sequenced in a study of blood T cell repertoires in COVID-19. Sequencing was performed with immunoSEQ multiplex PCR; in TCRdb, only in-frame clones are kept and a portion is missing. The table shows about 87,000 clones, with around 85% occurring only once. The sequenced material came from peripheral blood. The receptors stem from a woman aged 80 or over with COVID-19, enrolled during active disease.

This chain joins TRBV19 and TRBJ2-5; 9 positions match TRBD1. Per the germline V gene, CDR1 is LNHDA and CDR2 is SQIVND (reference sequence). The V and J ends lost 8 bases and 1 base, in that order; junction bases with no gene match: 2. The CDR3 extends over 13 amino acids. As DNA, the CDR3 is TGTGCCAGTGGGGACAGGGCCCAAGAGACCCAGTACTTC. Residues: CASGDRAQETQYF.

The chain couples TRBV2 to TRBJ2-7; D gene ambiguous. This CDR3 is built from 11 residues. Trimming took off 2 bases at V and 3 bases at J, with 2 bases between the two ends. Germline V gene sequence: CDR1 SNHLY, CDR2 FYNNEI. The CDR3 DNA is TGTGCCAGCAGTGAATACTACGAGCAGTACTTC. Translated: CASSEYYEQYF.

The chain is built from TRBV2 and TRBJ2-5; D unresolved. V was trimmed by 6 bases and J by 4 bases, leaving 12 bases between them. The CDR3 is 13 residues long. Germline V gene data show CDR1 as SNHLY and CDR2 as FYNNEI. The CDR3 DNA follows: TGTGCCAGCAGGTCCTATCGTGGAGAGACCCAGTACTTC. This translates into CASRSYRGETQYF.

This chain links TRBV29-1 with TRBJ1-2; D is possibly TRBD1 (5 bases). Germline-derived CDR1 and CDR2 are SQVTM and ANQGSEA. This CDR3 is built from 19 residues. Trimming shortened V by 2 bases and J by 7 bases, and 32 bases separated the two germline ends. CDR3 region: CSVESPDRIRLTWGGGYTF. The CDR3 region has the DNA TGCAGCGTTGAAAGCCCGGACCGGATTCGCCTAACTTGGGGCGGTGGCTACACCTTC.